What follows are 19 T cell receptor beta chains derived from one specimen sequenced in a study of PD-L1 blockade in urothelial cancer. Assay used: immunoSEQ multiplex PCR; TCRdb lists only in-frame clones, some missing. The repertoire holds 30,000 or so clones, with 75% to 85% as singletons. The sequencing used PBMCs, collected around atezolizumab (anti-PD-L1) treatment. The receptors stem from a man aged 55 to 69 with urothelial cancer.

This clone was counted between two and nine times. V gene TRBV6-1 combines with J gene TRBJ2-3; D may be TRBD2 (7 bases). CDR3 length: 21 residues. Germline CDR1 and CDR2: MNHNS and SASEGT. The V end was cut by 0 bases, the J end by 6 bases, with 31 bases between. The CDR3 reads CASSEAIGGAQGGVKADTQYF. Written as DNA, the CDR3 is TGTGCCAGCAGTGAAGCAATAGGGGGGGCGCAGGGCGGTGTTAAAGCTGATACGCAGTATTTT.

The chain recombines TRBV12-5 with TRBJ1-5, with D tentatively TRBD1 (5 bases). Trimming left V 0 bases short and J 5 bases short, with 14 bases between. Per germline, CDR1 LGHNT and CDR2 FRNRAP. The CDR3 totals 16 residues. The CDR3 here is CASGLVQSGFDQPQHF. The CDR3 DNA follows: TGTGCTAGTGGTTTGGTACAATCAGGGTTTGATCAGCCCCAGCATTTT. Full variable domain (rest looked up from reference TRBV12-5 and TRBJ1-5): DARVTQTPRHKVTEMGQEVTMRCQPILGHNTVFWYRQTMMQGLELLAYFRNRAPLDDSGMPKDRFSAEMPDATLATLKIQPSEPRDSAVYFCASGLVQSGFDQPQHFGDGTRLSIL.

The chain couples TRBV5-1 to TRBJ2-1; D might be TRBD2 (6 bases). Germline V CDR1 and CDR2: SGHRS, YFSETQ. The V end lost 5 bases, the J end lost 3 bases, and 9 bases lay between the germline ends. This CDR3 contains 13 residues. CDR3 loop: CASRRDFYNEQFF. DNA for the CDR3: TGCGCCAGCAGAAGGGACTTCTACAATGAGCAGTTCTTC.

The V and J genes are TRBV6-5 and TRBJ1-1, with 8 bases that match TRBD1. With 0 bases clipped from V and 1 base from J, the junction kept 4 bases outside the gene matches. The CDR3 has 16 amino acids. From germline, CDR1 is MNHEY and CDR2 SVGAGI. The CDR3 nucleotides are TGTGCCAGCAGTTACTCCCAAGGACAGGGGAACACTGAAGCTTTCTTT. Translating it yields CASSYSQGQGNTEAFF.

CDR3 loop: CASMKDINQPQHF. CDR3 sequence (DNA): TGTGCCAGCATGAAGGACATCAATCAGCCCCAGCATTTT. The chain recombines TRBV2 with TRBJ1-5; tentatively, D is TRBD1 (5 bases). The CDR3 extends over 13 amino acids. Germline V CDR1 and CDR2: SNHLY, FYNNEI. Trimming stripped 7 bases from V and 3 bases from J, with 10 bases between. The full variable domain, completed using reference TRBV2 and TRBJ1-5, is EPEVTQTPSHQVTQMGQEVILRCVPISNHLYFYWYRQILGQKVEFLVSFYNNEISEKSEIFDDQFSVERPDGSNFTLKIRSTKLEDSAMYFCASMKDINQPQHFGDGTRLSIL.

The genes are TRBV4-3 and TRBJ1-1; D possibly corresponds to TRBD1 (5 bases). The ends were cut back, 7 bases at V and 0 bases at J, with 9 bases in the middle. CDR1 is LGHNA, CDR2 YSLEER, per germline. The CDR3 covers 13 residues. The CDR3, as DNA: TGCGCCAGCAAACGGGACTTGAACACTGAAGCTTTCTTT. Its protein is CASKRDLNTEAFF.

The chain recombines TRBV5-1 with TRBJ2-1, with TRBD2 matching 12 bases. The CDR3 is 15 amino acids. V dropped 0 bases and J dropped 7; count of bases not matched to a gene: 2. Germline V lookup: CDR1 SGHRS, CDR2 YFSETQ. The CDR3 region has the DNA TGCGCCAGCAGCTTGGCGCTAGCGGGAGGGAATGAGCAGTTCTTC. The encoded protein is CASSLALAGGNEQFF.

The rearrangement uses TRBV6-5 and TRBJ2-7; 8 bases are shared with TRBD2. This CDR3 is built from 16 residues. The V gene end was trimmed by 0 bases and the J gene end by 5 bases; junction bases not matched to a gene: 9. Germline CDR1 MNHEY, CDR2 SVGAGI. The CDR3 loop is CASSYSVTGGPHEQYF. In DNA, the CDR3 is TGTGCCAGCAGTTACTCGGTGACGGGAGGGCCACACGAGCAGTACTTC.

The V and J genes are TRBV5-6 and TRBJ2-2; possibly TRBD1 for D (7 bases). CDR3 size: 15 residues. Germline V CDR1 and CDR2: SGHDT, YYEEEE. V gave up 4 bases and J gave up 6 bases, with 16 bases separating them. CDR3 loop: CASSPSTGRPGELFF. DNA of the CDR3: TGTGCCAGCAGCCCCTCGACAGGGAGGCCCGGGGAGCTGTTTTTT.

This chain uses TRBV27 with TRBJ2-3, with D possibly TRBD1 on 6 matching bases. The CDR3 runs 17 residues. Trimming left V 7 bases short and J 3 bases short, with 23 bases between. Germline CDR1 reads MNHEY; CDR2 reads SMNVEV (reference sequence). CDR3 sequence reads: CASTTFRTATGTDTQYF. DNA for the CDR3: TGTGCCAGCACGACTTTCCGGACAGCCACTGGTACAGATACGCAGTATTTT.

This clone was found once. The chain links TRBV6-1 to TRBJ2-7, with D perhaps TRBD1 (6 bases). Germline V gives CDR1 MNHNS, CDR2 SASEGT. The CDR3 has 13 residues. V was clipped by 3 bases and J by 7 bases, with 13 bases between them. For the CDR3, the DNA is TGTGCCAGCAGTGATTCTACAGGGCAAGAGCAGTACTTC. It specifies CASSDSTGQEQYF.

This rearrangement joins TRBV5-1 to TRBJ1-3; the match to TRBD1 covers 9 bases. The V gene end was trimmed by 4 bases and the J gene end by 3 bases; junction bases not matched to a gene: 11. The CDR3 consists of 17 residues. Germline V gene sequence: CDR1 SGHRS, CDR2 YFSETQ. The chain's CDR3 is CASSLTPQGAGGNTIYF. In DNA, the CDR3 is TGCGCCAGCAGCCTTACTCCACAGGGGGCAGGTGGAAACACCATATATTTT.

The V and J genes are TRBV4-3 and TRBJ2-3; possibly TRBD2 for D (5 bases). This CDR3 is 15 amino acids long. Trimming took off 3 bases at V and 4 bases at J, with 14 bases between the two ends. In germline, CDR1 is LGHNA, CDR2 YSLEER. DNA for the CDR3: TGCGCCAGCAGCCATGACTATCCGTCCCCAGATACGCAGTATTTT. Protein product: CASSHDYPSPDTQYF.

The V call is TRBV4-3, the J call TRBJ1-1; D not certain. Trimming pared 0 bases from V and 0 bases from J, leaving 8 bases between. Germline loops: CDR1 LGHNA, CDR2 YSLEER. This CDR3 has 15 residues. CDR3 residues: CASSQDLVVNTEAFF. CDR3 in DNA: TGCGCCAGCAGCCAAGATCTGGTAGTGAACACTGAAGCTTTCTTT.

In this sample, this clone turned up a few times. This chain connects TRBV5-4 to TRBJ2-1; 7 bases are a match to TRBD1. The germline V gene has CDR1 SGHNT and CDR2 YYREEE (reference sequence). The junction had 10 bases not matched to a gene; V was cut back by 4 bases and J by 6 bases. The CDR3 consists of 15 residues. CDR3 DNA sequence: TGTGCCAGCAGCGGACAGGAATTGGGTACCAATGAGCAGTTCTTC. Residues: CASSGQELGTNEQFF. The full variable domain, rest sourced from reference TRBV5-4 and TRBJ2-1, is ETGVTQSPTHLIKTRGQQVTLRCSSQSGHNTVSWYQQALGQGPQFIFQYYREEENGRGNFPPRFSGLQFPNYSSELNVNALELDDSALYLCASSGQELGTNEQFFGPGTRLTVL.

J is TRBJ2-1 and V is TRBV6-5; a weak D match, TRBD2 (5 bases). Trimming removed 2 bases at V and 4 bases at J, with 6 bases between. From germline, CDR1 is MNHEY and CDR2 SVGAGI. This CDR3 spans 13 amino acids. CDR3 loop: CASSYAGYNEQFF. The CDR3, as DNA: TGTGCCAGCAGTTACGCGGGTTACAATGAGCAGTTCTTC.

J is TRBJ2-2 and V is TRBV6-4, with 13 bases lining up with TRBD2. With 6 bases clipped from V and 5 bases from J, the junction kept 3 bases outside the gene matches. CDR3 length: 15 residues. In germline, CDR1 is MRHNA, CDR2 SNTAGT. DNA for the CDR3: TGTGCCAGCAGCCGGACTAGCGGGGGTACCGGGGAGCTGTTTTTT. Translated, it gives CASSRTSGGTGELFF.

This clone has only a few counts. The chain combines TRBV5-6 with TRBJ1-5; tentative D call: TRBD1 (5 bases). Germline V gives CDR1 SGHDT, CDR2 YYEEEE. Trimming took off 4 bases at V and 7 bases at J, with 15 bases between the two ends. The CDR3 has 14 residues. CDR3 DNA sequence: TGTGCCAGCAGCCGTATAGGGGTCAGCCAGCCCCAGCATTTT. Translated, it gives CASSRIGVSQPQHF.

The chain employs TRBV28 and TRBJ1-2; perhaps TRBD1 as D (5 bases). Germline values: CDR1 MDHEN, CDR2 SYDVKM. This CDR3 is built from 13 residues. Trimming took 4 bases from V and 8 from J, leaving 14 bases between them. The DNA for the CDR3 is TGTGCCAGCAGTTCTGTTGGGGCCGGGGGCTACACCTTC. Translating gives CASSSVGAGGYTF.